This T cell receptor beta chain was sequenced during a study of cytomegalovirus exposure and HLA in healthy donors. On the study more broadly: A previous analysis identified 117 million unique TCR beta sequences derived from approximately 190 million T cells. Findings and limits, study-wide: In presence/absence analyses, roughly uniform sequencing depth across donors was assumed. TCR beta V- and J-gene trimming, according to a later analysis, was linked to a missense DCLRE1C variant. Rare TCR sequences dominated, though some public TCRs recurred in many donors.

On this clone: The antigen remains undetermined.

Use of 60 Vbeta and 13 Jbeta primers characterized the PCR. This table comes from immunoSEQ multiplex PCR, and its TCRdb copy is limited to in-frame clones, with some not included. The sample records tens of thousands of clones, over 9% being singletons. V lost 0 bases and J 0 bases, leaving 13 bases between the germline ends. This CDR3 comprises 17 residues. Germline CDR1 reads SGHDT; CDR2 reads YYEEEE. The sequenced material came from PBMCs. The sequence derives from a man in his sixties in good health and CMV-seropositive. The V and J genes are TRBV5-6 and TRBJ1-3; weak D call: TRBD1 (5 bases). CDR3 sequence: CASSLEWGAGSGNTIYF. CDR3 in DNA: TGTGCCAGCAGCTTGGAGTGGGGCGCCGGCTCTGGAAACACCATATATTTT.